Listed below are T cell receptor beta chains from one sample, sequenced in a study of cytomegalovirus exposure and HLA in healthy donors. The repertoire was sequenced with immunoSEQ multiplex PCR; TCRdb's copy has only in-frame clones and lacks some. This sample carries roughly 77,000 clones, 85% to 95% of them seen once, and the ten largest clones take approximately 0.69%. The sample comprised PBMCs. These receptors were taken from a woman aged 18-29 years in good health and CMV-seronegative. The CDR3 runs from the conserved cysteine through the conserved F or W. The D gene is left open where the match is weak. Where a row states a size, it is once, few, many or the class of an expanded clone; other rows omit it.

v_gene: TRBV7-2
abundance: .
d_gene: TRBD2
j_gene: TRBJ2-5
len: 17
CDR3aa: CASSRGLAGGSAKTQYF
CDR3nt: TGTGCCAGCAGTCGAGGACTAGCGGGGGGTTCTGCAAAGACCCAGTACTTC

v_gene: TRBV27
abundance: .
d_gene: .
j_gene: TRBJ1-1
len: 15
CDR3aa: CASSSPRGGRTEAFF
CDR3nt: TGTGCCAGCAGTTCCCCGCGGGGGGGGAGGACTGAAGCTTTCTTT

v_gene: TRBV18
abundance: .
d_gene: TRBD1
j_gene: TRBJ2-7
len: 15
CDR3aa: CASSPPGQPTYEQYF
CDR3nt: TGTGCCAGCTCACCACCGGGACAGCCAACCTACGAGCAGTACTTC

v_gene: TRBV13
abundance: once
d_gene: TRBD2
j_gene: TRBJ2-5
len: 16
CDR3aa: CASSSGLAGMSETQYF
CDR3nt: TGTGCCAGCAGCTCCGGACTAGCGGGAATGTCGGAGACCCAGTACTTC

v_gene: TRBV7-9
abundance: .
d_gene: .
j_gene: TRBJ1-6
len: 12
CDR3aa: CASSSQGPPLHF
CDR3nt: TGTGCCAGCAGCTCACAGGGTCCACCCCTCCACTTT

v_gene: TRBV10-1
abundance: once
d_gene: .
j_gene: TRBJ2-1
len: 11
CDR3aa: CASSQGNEQFF
CDR3nt: TGCGCCAGCAGTCAGGGGAATGAGCAGTTCTTC

v_gene: TRBV18
abundance: .
d_gene: .
j_gene: TRBJ1-1
len: 13
CDR3aa: CASSPVADIEAFF
CDR3nt: TGTGCCAGCTCACCAGTGGCGGATATTGAAGCTTTCTTT

v_gene: TRBV15
abundance: .
d_gene: .
j_gene: TRBJ2-3
len: 16
CDR3aa: CATSRVRGGGTDTQYF
CDR3nt: TGTGCCACCAGCAGAGTCCGAGGCGGCGGCACAGATACGCAGTATTTT

v_gene: TRBV23-1
abundance: .
d_gene: TRBD1
j_gene: TRBJ1-5
len: 17
CDR3aa: CASNPRQGARSNQPQHF
CDR3nt: TGCGCCAGCAATCCTCGACAGGGGGCTCGTAGCAATCAGCCCCAGCATTTT

v_gene: TRBV6-5
abundance: .
d_gene: .
j_gene: TRBJ2-3
len: 16
CDR3aa: CASSSRGRRGTDTQYF
CDR3nt: TGTGCCAGCAGTTCTAGGGGGAGAAGGGGCACAGATACGCAGTATTTT

v_gene: TRBV27
abundance: .
d_gene: TRBD2
j_gene: TRBJ2-1
len: 15
CDR3aa: CASRGRGGTYNEQFF
CDR3nt: TGTGCCAGCAGGGGTCGGGGGGGGACCTACAATGAGCAGTTCTTC

v_gene: TRBV10-1
abundance: few
d_gene: TRBD2
j_gene: TRBJ2-2
len: 18
CDR3aa: CASSESTSGRANTGELFF
CDR3nt: TGCGCCAGCAGTGAGTCGACTAGCGGGAGGGCGAACACCGGGGAGCTGTTTTTT

v_gene: TRBV18
abundance: .
d_gene: .
j_gene: TRBJ1-6
len: 19
CDR3aa: CASSPWDTLFSSYNSPLHF
CDR3nt: TGTGCCAGCTCACCTTGGGACACACTTTTTAGCTCCTATAATTCACCCCTCCACTTT

v_gene: TRBV5-3
abundance: once
d_gene: TRBD1
j_gene: TRBJ1-4
len: 15
CDR3aa: CARSPRDRGNEKLFF
CDR3nt: TGTGCCAGAAGCCCAAGGGACAGGGGTAATGAAAAACTGTTTTTT

v_gene: TRBV12-5
abundance: once
d_gene: .
j_gene: TRBJ2-5
len: 15
CDR3aa: CASGLVRSWQETQYF
CDR3nt: TGTGCTAGTGGTTTGGTACGGTCGTGGCAAGAGACCCAGTACTTC

v_gene: TRBV20-1
abundance: .
d_gene: .
j_gene: TRBJ1-1
len: 11
CDR3aa: CSAYTGTEAFF
CDR3nt: TGCAGTGCTTATACAGGGACTGAAGCTTTCTTT

v_gene: TRBV9
abundance: .
d_gene: TRBD1
j_gene: TRBJ1-4
len: 15
CDR3aa: CASSPRQGIREKLFF
CDR3nt: TGTGCCAGCAGCCCTCGACAGGGGATCCGTGAAAAACTGTTTTTT

v_gene: TRBV7-9
abundance: .
d_gene: TRBD1
j_gene: TRBJ1-1
len: 16
CDR3aa: CASSSTRDSVNTEAFF
CDR3nt: TGTGCCAGCAGCTCGACCCGGGACAGTGTGAACACTGAAGCTTTCTTT

v_gene: TRBV30
abundance: .
d_gene: .
j_gene: TRBJ2-7
len: 14
CDR3aa: CAWTLGAGDYEQYF
CDR3nt: TGTGCCTGGACCTTAGGGGCAGGGGACTACGAGCAGTACTTC

v_gene: TRBV27
abundance: .
d_gene: .
j_gene: TRBJ2-7
len: 16
CDR3aa: CASSFLKQGPSYEQYF
CDR3nt: TGTGCCAGCAGTTTCCTGAAACAGGGACCCTCCTACGAGCAGTACTTC

v_gene: TRBV7-6
abundance: .
d_gene: .
j_gene: TRBJ2-5
len: 14
CDR3aa: CASSLRGIVETQYF
CDR3nt: TGTGCCAGCAGCTTAAGGGGTATCGTTGAGACCCAGTACTTC

v_gene: TRBV29-1
abundance: .
d_gene: .
j_gene: TRBJ2-1
len: 12
CDR3aa: CSGEGGYNEQFF
CDR3nt: TGCAGCGGGGAGGGGGGCTACAATGAGCAGTTCTTC

v_gene: TRBV7-9
abundance: .
d_gene: .
j_gene: TRBJ1-1
len: 15
CDR3aa: CASSPRQLLNTEAFF
CDR3nt: TGTGCCAGCAGCCCCCGACAGCTCCTGAACACTGAAGCTTTCTTT

v_gene: TRBV9
abundance: .
d_gene: .
j_gene: TRBJ2-3
len: 16
CDR3aa: CASSVSQGPGTDTQYF
CDR3nt: TGTGCCAGCAGCGTATCTCAGGGGCCCGGCACAGATACGCAGTATTTT

v_gene: TRBV10-3
abundance: .
d_gene: .
j_gene: TRBJ2-5
len: 12
CDR3aa: CASRGGKETQYF
CDR3nt: TGTGCCTCCCGGGGTGGCAAAGAGACCCAGTACTTC

v_gene: TRBV7-9
abundance: .
d_gene: TRBD2
j_gene: TRBJ2-1
len: 15
CDR3aa: CASSLPGTSDNEQFF
CDR3nt: TGTGCCAGCAGCCTTCCCGGGACTAGCGACAATGAGCAGTTCTTC

v_gene: TRBV7-2
abundance: .
d_gene: TRBD1
j_gene: TRBJ1-5
len: 14
CDR3aa: CASSRQGGNQPQHF
CDR3nt: TGTGCCAGCAGTCGACAGGGTGGCAATCAGCCCCAGCATTTT

v_gene: TRBV28
abundance: .
d_gene: TRBD2
j_gene: TRBJ2-7
len: 15
CDR3aa: CASSPGTSGKYEQYF
CDR3nt: TGTGCCAGCAGTCCCGGGACTAGCGGGAAATACGAGCAGTACTTC

v_gene: TRBV19
abundance: once
d_gene: TRBD1
j_gene: TRBJ2-7
len: 14
CDR3aa: CASSPGTGAYEQYF
CDR3nt: TGTGCCAGTAGTCCCGGGACAGGAGCCTACGAGCAGTACTTC

v_gene: TRBV2
abundance: .
d_gene: .
j_gene: TRBJ2-1
len: 12
CDR3aa: CASSEAPSVPFF
CDR3nt: TGTGCCAGCAGTGAAGCGCCATCAGTCCCGTTCTTC

v_gene: TRBV27
abundance: .
d_gene: TRBD2
j_gene: TRBJ2-5
len: 20
CDR3aa: CASTWGGGLAGGPGQETQYF
CDR3nt: TGTGCCAGCACGTGGGGGGGAGGGCTAGCGGGAGGGCCGGGCCAAGAGACCCAGTACTTC

v_gene: TRBV29-1
abundance: .
d_gene: .
j_gene: TRBJ1-2
len: 11
CDR3aa: CSVKVGAGYTF
CDR3nt: TGCAGCGTTAAAGTGGGGGCTGGCTACACCTTC

v_gene: TRBV28
abundance: .
d_gene: .
j_gene: TRBJ1-4
len: 14
CDR3aa: CASSPHGAALALFF
CDR3nt: TGTGCCAGCAGTCCGCACGGTGCGGCATTGGCACTGTTTTTT

v_gene: TRBV7-9
abundance: once
d_gene: TRBD1
j_gene: TRBJ2-5
len: 15
CDR3aa: CASTVTGRKAETQYF
CDR3nt: TGTGCCAGCACCGTGACAGGGCGAAAAGCGGAGACCCAGTACTTC

v_gene: TRBV6-5
abundance: .
d_gene: .
j_gene: TRBJ1-3
len: 14
CDR3aa: CASSPGGTGNTIYF
CDR3nt: TGTGCCAGCAGCCCGGGGGGGACTGGAAACACCATATATTTT

v_gene: TRBV5-6
abundance: .
d_gene: TRBD2
j_gene: TRBJ2-7
len: 14
CDR3aa: CASSYGTSGYEQYF
CDR3nt: TGTGCCAGCAGCTATGGGACTAGCGGCTACGAGCAGTACTTC

v_gene: TRBV4-2
abundance: once
d_gene: TRBD2
j_gene: TRBJ2-7
len: 16
CDR3aa: CASSQDQAGGSYEQYF
CDR3nt: TGTGCCAGCAGCCAAGATCAAGCGGGAGGTTCCTACGAGCAGTACTTC

v_gene: TRBV7-8
abundance: .
d_gene: .
j_gene: TRBJ1-1
len: 12
CDR3aa: CASSYRQTEAFF
CDR3nt: TGTGCCAGCAGCTATCGACAGACTGAAGCTTTCTTT

v_gene: TRBV10-2
abundance: .
d_gene: .
j_gene: TRBJ2-1
len: 16
CDR3aa: CASSKDPGLYANEQFF
CDR3nt: TGCGCCAGCAGTAAGGATCCGGGACTCTACGCCAATGAGCAGTTCTTC

v_gene: TRBV28
abundance: .
d_gene: .
j_gene: TRBJ2-3
len: 15
CDR3aa: CASSSRTAGRDTQYF
CDR3nt: TGTGCCAGCAGTTCTAGGACAGCAGGTCGAGATACGCAGTATTTT

v_gene: TRBV11-2
abundance: .
d_gene: .
j_gene: TRBJ2-5
len: 17
CDR3aa: CASRPGWPHLNQETQYF
CDR3nt: TGTGCCAGCAGACCTGGTTGGCCCCATCTTAACCAAGAGACCCAGTACTTC

v_gene: TRBV2
abundance: .
d_gene: .
j_gene: TRBJ1-3
len: 16
CDR3aa: CASSGASRSSGNTIYF
CDR3nt: TGTGCCAGCAGTGGGGCCAGCCGCTCCTCTGGAAACACCATATATTTT